This T cell receptor (beta chain) derives from a study of T cell repertoires in aging, cancer and after chemotherapy. Study-level information: Healthy donor repertoires were recorded over several months to years and showed clear clonal overlap.

As to this clonotype: Antigen specificity is unknown.

Rearranged V-D-J TRB sequences were amplified with a mixed TRB-A/B primer pool. TCRdb passed the multiplex PCR reads through MiXCR, listing each CDR3 protein once. The table records more than 8,500 distinct CDR3 sequences, roughly two fifths of them present only once. Peripheral blood genomic DNA, not sorted cells or RNA, was the template. Study-level points and caveats: Age-matched healthy donors had significantly more diverse, less clonal blood TCR repertoires than untreated cancer patients. These repertoire data do not allow conclusions about immunological memory after chemotherapy.

The CDR3 length is 12 residues. CDR1 and CDR2 (germline): MNHEY, SMNVEV (reference sequence). V was shortened by 6 bases and J by 4 bases, with 9 bases between the two germline ends. The sequenced sample consisted of blood. V is TRBV27 and J is TRBJ1-1; D remains ambiguous. The sequence derives from a human donor in good health. Here the CDR3 DNA reads TGTGCCAGCAGGGACGGAGGCACTGAAGCTTTCTTT. Translating gives CASRDGGTEAFF.